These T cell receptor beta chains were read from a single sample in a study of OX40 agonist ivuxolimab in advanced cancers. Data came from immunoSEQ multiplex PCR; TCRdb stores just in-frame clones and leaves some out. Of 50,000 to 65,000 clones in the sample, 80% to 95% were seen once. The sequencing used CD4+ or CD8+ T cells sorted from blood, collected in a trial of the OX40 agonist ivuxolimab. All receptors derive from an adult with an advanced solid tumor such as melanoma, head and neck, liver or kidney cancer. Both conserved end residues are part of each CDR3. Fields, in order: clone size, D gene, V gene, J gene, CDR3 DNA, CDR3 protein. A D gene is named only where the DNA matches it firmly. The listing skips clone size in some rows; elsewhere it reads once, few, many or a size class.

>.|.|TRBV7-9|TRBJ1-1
TGTGCCAGCAATGGGGGGGTGAACACTGAAGCTTTCTTT
CASNGGVNTEAFF
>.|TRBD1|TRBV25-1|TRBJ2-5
TGTGCCAACAGACAGGGTATCCAAGAGACCCAGTACTTC
CANRQGIQETQYF
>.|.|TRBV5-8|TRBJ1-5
TGTGCCAGCAGCTTGGTACAGGGAAGCAATCAGCCCCAGCATTTT
CASSLVQGSNQPQHF
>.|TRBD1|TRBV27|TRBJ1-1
TGTGCCAGCGGATGGACAGGAGACACTGAAGCTTTCTTT
CASGWTGDTEAFF
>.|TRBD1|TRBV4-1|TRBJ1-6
TGCGCCAGCAGCCTTCCTACGACAGGGTCACCCCTCCACTTT
CASSLPTTGSPLHF
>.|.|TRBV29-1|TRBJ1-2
TGCAGCGTTGGAGGTGGGGCAGGACTTAACTATGGCTACACCTTC
CSVGGGAGLNYGYTF
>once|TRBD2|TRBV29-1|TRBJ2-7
TGCAGCGTTGAAGATGGGGCTAGCGGGAGGTTGGACGAGCAGTACTTC
CSVEDGASGRLDEQYF
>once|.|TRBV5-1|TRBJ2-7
TGCGCCAGCAGCTTTTGGGAGTCAGGACGGCTCTCCCCCTACGAGCAGTACTTC
CASSFWESGRLSPYEQYF
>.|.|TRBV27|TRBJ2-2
TGTGCCAGCACCCCCTGGGGGGGCACCGGAACCGGGGAGCTGTTTTTT
CASTPWGGTGTGELFF
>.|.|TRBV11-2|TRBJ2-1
TGTGCCAGCAGCTCTAGCAGGACGGGACAAAGTACATTTGGGCAGTTCTTC
CASSSSRTGQSTFGQFF
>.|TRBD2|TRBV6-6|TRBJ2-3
TGTGCCAGCAGTTACTCTACTAGCGGGAGGGCAGATACGCAGTATTTT
CASSYSTSGRADTQYF
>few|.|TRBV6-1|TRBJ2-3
TGTGCCAGCAGTGAACAGCGGCTTGGCGCAGATACGCAGTATTTT
CASSEQRLGADTQYF
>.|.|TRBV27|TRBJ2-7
TGTGCCAGCAGTACCCGCCGAAGCCCGGAGGAGCAGTACTTC
CASSTRRSPEEQYF
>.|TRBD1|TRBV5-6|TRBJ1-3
TGTGCCAGCAGCCTGGGACAGGGGATCTCTGGAAACACCATATATTTT
CASSLGQGISGNTIYF
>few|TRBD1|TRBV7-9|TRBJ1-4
TGTGCCAGCAGCACCGACAGGGAACTATCAACTAATGAAAAACTGTTTTTT
CASSTDRELSTNEKLFF
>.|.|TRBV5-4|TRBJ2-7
TGTGCCAGCAGCCCACGGGACCGGTACGAGCAGTACTTC
CASSPRDRYEQYF
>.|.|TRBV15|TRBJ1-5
TGTGCCACCAGCTTGGTTAGCAATCAGCCCCAGCATTTT
CATSLVSNQPQHF
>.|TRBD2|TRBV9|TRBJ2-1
TGTGCCAGCAGCGTAGGAGCTAGCGGGAGCTCCTACAATGAGCAGTTCTTC
CASSVGASGSSYNEQFF
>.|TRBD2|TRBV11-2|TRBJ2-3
TGTGCCAGCAGCCCACTCGGGTTGCTAGCGGGAGCCACAGATACGCAGTATTTT
CASSPLGLLAGATDTQYF
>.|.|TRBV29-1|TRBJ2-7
TGCAGCCCAGGGGAGTTCCCCTACGAGCAGTACTTC
CSPGEFPYEQYF
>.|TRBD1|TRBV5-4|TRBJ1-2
TGTGCCAGCAGCTTGGAGACAGGGTATGGCTACACCTTC
CASSLETGYGYTF
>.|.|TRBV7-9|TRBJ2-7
TGTGCCAGCAGCCCCCGGCAGGGGAGCTCCTACGAGCAGTACTTC
CASSPRQGSSYEQYF
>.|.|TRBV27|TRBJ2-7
TGTGCCAGCAGGCCTCTCGACAGCCCCTACGAGCAGTACTTC
CASRPLDSPYEQYF
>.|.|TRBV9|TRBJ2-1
TGTGCCAGCAGCGACGAGGATGGGTTTTTCGACAATGAGCAGTTCTTC
CASSDEDGFFDNEQFF
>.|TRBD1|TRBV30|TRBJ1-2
TGTGCCTGGAGCGAGGGACAGGGTAACTATGGCTACACCTTC
CAWSEGQGNYGYTF
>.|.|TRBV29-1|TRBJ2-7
TGCAGCGTCCTCAAGGACACCAACGAGCAGTACTTC
CSVLKDTNEQYF
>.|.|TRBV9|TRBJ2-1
TGTGCCAGCAGCGTAGAGGCCGGGGCCAATGAGCAGTTCTTC
CASSVEAGANEQFF
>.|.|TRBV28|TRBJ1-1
TGTGCCAGCAGTTACATGGGGGTAGGGATGAACACTGAAGCTTTCTTT
CASSYMGVGMNTEAFF
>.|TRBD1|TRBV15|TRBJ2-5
TGTGCCACCAGCGTGGACAGGTCTTTACTGGAGACCCAGTACTTC
CATSVDRSLLETQYF
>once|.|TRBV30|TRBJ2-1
TGTGCCTGGAGTGTTGGGGGCGGGGAGCAGTTCTTC
CAWSVGGGEQFF
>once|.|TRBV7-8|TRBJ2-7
TGTGCCAGCAGCTTATATTCCAGCTCTACTGAGCAGTACTTC
CASSLYSSSTEQYF
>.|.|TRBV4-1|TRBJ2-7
TGCGCCAGCAGCCAAGATGGAGGGATATCCTACGAGCAGTACTTC
CASSQDGGISYEQYF
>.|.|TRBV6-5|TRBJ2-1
TGTGCCAGCAGTTTTTACGGGGGCGAGCAGTTCTTC
CASSFYGGEQFF
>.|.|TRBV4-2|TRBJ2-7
TGTGCCAGCAGCCAAGATTTCATTGGATTCGAGCAGTACTTC
CASSQDFIGFEQYF
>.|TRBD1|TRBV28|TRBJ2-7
TGTGCCAGCAGCCAAACAGGGGTCTACGAGCAGTACTTC
CASSQTGVYEQYF
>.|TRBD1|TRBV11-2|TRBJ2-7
TGTGCCAGCAGCTCGTCGGACAGGTCCTACGAGCAGTACTTC
CASSSSDRSYEQYF
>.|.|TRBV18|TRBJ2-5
TGTGCCAGCTCACCCCGTGAGGGGTACCAAGAGACCCAGTACTTC
CASSPREGYQETQYF
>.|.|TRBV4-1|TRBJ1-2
TGCGCCAGCAGCCACCCCGACCACTATGGCTACACCTTC
CASSHPDHYGYTF
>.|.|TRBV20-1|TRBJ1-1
TGCAGTGCTAGGCAGGTTCCTGAAGCTTTCTTT
CSARQVPEAFF
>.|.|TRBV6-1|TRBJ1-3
TGTGCCTGCCGGCGAGGAAACACCATATATTTT
CACRRGNTIYF
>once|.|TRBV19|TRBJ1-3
TGTGCCAGTAGTATATCTGGCTCTGGAAACACCATATATTTT
CASSISGSGNTIYF
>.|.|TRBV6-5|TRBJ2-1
TGTGCCAGCAGTTACGAGGGGATTCCTGGGAATGAGCAGTTCTTC
CASSYEGIPGNEQFF
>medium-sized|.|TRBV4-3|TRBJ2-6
TGCGCCAGCAGCCAAGATCTTAGCTCTGGGGCCAACGTCCTGACTTTC
CASSQDLSSGANVLTF
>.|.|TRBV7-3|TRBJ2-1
TGTGCCAGCAGCCCCAAATTGAGGGGATCCTACAATGAGCAGTTCTTC
CASSPKLRGSYNEQFF
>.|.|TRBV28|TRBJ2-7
TGTGCCAGCAAGTACGGGGGCTTTAATTACGAGCAGTACTTC
CASKYGGFNYEQYF
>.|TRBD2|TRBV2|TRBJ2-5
TGTGCCAGCAGTTTTCTCCTGGGACTAGCGGGAGAGGAGACCCAGTACTTC
CASSFLLGLAGEETQYF
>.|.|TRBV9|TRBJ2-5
TGTGCCAGCAGCGGTACTCAGGGAAGGTCAGAGACCCAGTACTTC
CASSGTQGRSETQYF
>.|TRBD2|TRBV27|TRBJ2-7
TGTGCCAGCAGTTCCGGGACTAGTACCTACGAGCAGTACTTC
CASSSGTSTYEQYF
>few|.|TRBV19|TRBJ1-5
TGTGCCAGTAGTATAGATCTTCAGGACAGTCCACTTCAGCCCCAGCATTTT
CASSIDLQDSPLQPQHF
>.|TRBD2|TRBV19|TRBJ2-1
TGTGCCAGTAGTAGAGAAATAGCGGGAGGTGTGGAAAATGAGCAGTTCTTC
CASSREIAGGVENEQFF